Described below is a single TCR beta chain sequence and its context. The germline CDR1 and CDR2 sequences are SQVTM and ANQGSEA. Trimming took 7 bases from V and 4 from J, leaving 4 bases between them. CDR3 length: 10 residues. The sample originates from a study of blood T cell repertoires in COVID-19. Recovered Cohort 3 donors showed two negative PCRs, clearance, or symptom resolution. The repertoire was sequenced with immunoSEQ multiplex PCR; TCRdb's copy has only in-frame clones and lacks some. The sample holds more than 400,000 clones; around 91% are singletons and the top ten take 0.6%. The material sequenced was PBMCs or T cells enriched from blood (not recorded which). The TCR was taken from a young man who had recovered from COVID-19. The V call is TRBV29-1, the J call TRBJ2-2, with unresolved D. In DNA, the CDR3 is TGCAGCGCCTTCACCGGGGAGCTGTTTTTT. Protein: CSAFTGELFF.